This entry lists 26 T cell receptor beta chains sequenced from one sample in a study of CD8 T cell repertoires and HIV-1 epitope variants. TCRdb's copy holds only in-frame clones and misses some; the assay was immunoSEQ multiplex PCR. The sample lists roughly 6,000 clones; about 70% were seen once. The antigens these receptors bind are not known. The sequencing input was cultured CD8+ T cells derived from PBMCs. These receptors all stem from a male donor with HIV.

The chain joins TRBV29-1 to TRBJ2-7; D is tentatively TRBD1 or TRBD2 (5 bases each). The CDR3 has 16 amino acids. The germline V gene has CDR1 SQVTM and CDR2 ANQGSEA. Trimming shortened V by 5 bases and J by 3 bases, and 23 bases separated the two germline ends. The CDR3 DNA is TGCAGCGTTCGCGATCTGCAACCCGGGACCCGCTACGAGCAGTACTTC. Amino acids: CSVRDLQPGTRYEQYF.

V is TRBV5-8 and J is TRBJ2-5, with D hard to call. Between the trimmed V and J ends, which lost 5 bases and 0 bases, there was a span of 8 bases. Germline V gives CDR1 SGHTS, CDR2 YDEGEE. CDR3 length: 13 amino acids. In DNA form, the CDR3 reads TGTGCCAGCAGGGGAAAAAACCAAGAGACCCAGTACTTC. It specifies CASRGKNQETQYF. Using reference TRBV5-8 and TRBJ2-5 for the parts outside the CDR3, the full variable domain is EAGVTQSPTHLIKTRGQQATLRCSPISGHTSVYWYQQALGLGLQFLLWYDEGEERNRGNFPPRFSGRQFPNYSSELNVNALELEDSALYLCASRGKNQETQYFGPGTRLLVL.

The chain combines TRBV19 with TRBJ1-5, with D hard to call. The CDR3 runs 15 residues. Germline CDR1 reads LNHDA; CDR2 reads SQIVND (reference sequence). Trimming removed 10 bases from V and 6 bases from J, with 22 bases in between. The CDR3 nucleotides read TGTGCCACCTCCGTAGGAAGTCGGAGCCCTCAGCCCCAGCATTTT. Translated: CATSVGSRSPQPQHF.

This chain links TRBV25-1 with TRBJ1-1; D uncertain. The length of the CDR3 is 13 residues. V lost 1 base, J lost 1 base, and 4 bases lay in between. CDR1 is MGHDK and CDR2 is SYGVNS in the germline V gene. The CDR3: CASSEWGNTEAFF. As DNA, the CDR3 is TGTGCCAGCAGTGAATGGGGGAACACTGAAGCTTTCTTT.

This rearrangement joins TRBV7-9 to TRBJ2-1; D may correspond to TRBD1 or TRBD2 (7 bases each). CDR1 and CDR2 from the germline V gene are SEHNR and FQNEAQ (reference sequence). Deletions cut 2 bases from V and 7 bases from J, with 15 bases between. The CDR3 consists of 15 residues. The CDR3 bases are TGTGCCAGCAGCTTATCTCTTCAGGGGGGGAATGAGCAGTTCTTC. This translates into CASSLSLQGGNEQFF. Based on the CDR3 plus reference TRBV7-9 and TRBJ2-1, the full variable domain is DTGVSQNPRHKITKRGQNVTFRCDPISEHNRLYWYRQTLGQGPEFLTYFQNEAQLEKSRLLSDRFSAERPKGSFSTLEIQRTEQGDSAMYLCASSLSLQGGNEQFFGPGTRLTVL.

The chain uses TRBV19 and TRBJ2-1, with TRBD2 matching over 9 bases. The CDR3 extends over 14 amino acids. CDR1 and CDR2 from the germline V gene are LNHDA and SQIVND (reference sequence). The trim removed 2 bases at V and 5 bases at J, leaving 1 base unmatched. The CDR3 protein is CASSILAGDNEQFF. DNA for the CDR3: TGTGCCAGTAGTATATTAGCGGGGGACAATGAGCAGTTCTTC.

This clone has a handful of counts. This chain connects TRBV2 to TRBJ2-1, with TRBD1 as a possible D gene (6 bases). Germline V gene data show CDR1 as SNHLY and CDR2 as FYNNEI. The CDR3 sequence is 12 residues long. Trimming shortened V by 6 bases and J by 8 bases, and 11 bases separated the two germline ends. The CDR3 sequence is CASSWAGDEQFF. CDR3 bases: TGTGCCAGCAGCTGGGCAGGGGATGAGCAGTTCTTC.

The chain carries TRBV2 and TRBJ1-1; D is unclear. V was cut by 8 bases and J by 0 bases, with 10 bases left in between. The CDR3 runs 13 residues. Germline CDR1 reads SNHLY; CDR2 reads FYNNEI. The CDR3: CASRGIMNTEAFF. Written as DNA, the CDR3 is TGTGCCAGCCGTGGAATTATGAACACTGAAGCTTTCTTT. Together with reference TRBV2 and TRBJ1-1, the CDR3 gives the full variable domain: EPEVTQTPSHQVTQMGQEVILRCVPISNHLYFYWYRQILGQKVEFLVSFYNNEISEKSEIFDDQFSVERPDGSNFTLKIRSTKLEDSAMYFCASRGIMNTEAFFGQGTRLTVV.

V usage is TRBV10-3 and J usage is TRBJ2-2, with 7 positions matching TRBD1. The germline V gene encodes CDR1 ENHRY and CDR2 SYGVKD. Unmatched junction bases numbered 13, after V lost 2 bases and J lost 1 base. The CDR3 runs to 19 residues. The CDR3 protein is CAISERQGVIFLNTGELFF. The CDR3 nucleotides read TGTGCCATCAGTGAGAGGCAGGGGGTGATTTTTTTGAACACCGGGGAGCTGTTTTTT.

This chain connects TRBV7-2 to TRBJ2-3; 9 bases fit TRBD2. The germline CDR1 and CDR2 sequences are SGHTA and FQGNSA. V was pared by 2 bases and J by 6 bases, with 0 bases of the junction left unmatched. This CDR3 spans 13 amino acids. CDR3 bases: TGTGCCAGCAGCTTAACTAGCGGGGATACGCAGTATTTT. Amino acids: CASSLTSGDTQYF.

CDR3 coding DNA: TGTGCCAGCAGCCAACCTACGGACAGCACAGATACGCAGTATTTT. This encodes CASSQPTDSTDTQYF. This chain connects TRBV28 to TRBJ2-3; D remains unclear. The V gene's germline CDR1 is MDHEN and CDR2 SYDVKM. The CDR3 contains 15 residues. Trimming left V 6 bases short and J 0 bases short, with 13 bases between.

V and J are TRBV28 and TRBJ2-7; D ambiguous. The CDR3 sequence is 12 residues long. CDR1 MDHEN and CDR2 SYDVKM come from the germline V gene. Trimming removed 6 bases from V and 2 bases from J, with 8 bases in between. The DNA of the CDR3 is TGTGCCAGCAGCCCCACCGCCTACGAGCAGTACTTC. Its protein product is CASSPTAYEQYF. Together with reference TRBV28 and TRBJ2-7, the CDR3 gives the full variable domain: DVKVTQSSRYLVKRTGEKVFLECVQDMDHENMFWYRQDPGLGLRLIYFSYDVKMKEKGDIPEGYSVSREKKERFSLILESASTNQTSMYLCASSPTAYEQYFGPGTRLTVT.

V usage is TRBV9 and J usage is TRBJ2-7; a weak D match, TRBD2 (5 bases). The CDR3 extends over 15 amino acids. V was clipped by 3 bases and J by 2 bases, with 15 bases between them. Per the germline V gene, CDR1 is SGDLS and CDR2 is YYNGEE. The CDR3 protein is CASSATAGQAYEQYF. The CDR3, as DNA: TGTGCCAGCAGCGCGACCGCGGGTCAGGCCTACGAGCAGTACTTC.

The V call is TRBV28, the J call TRBJ2-1, with 10 nucleotides matching TRBD2. Trimming at V came to 4 bases and at J to 9 bases, leaving 12 bases not matched to a gene. Germline V gene lookup returns CDR1 MDHEN and CDR2 SYDVKM. CDR3 length: 16 amino acids. The CDR3 loop is CASSSYPSGSRVEQFF. CDR3 nucleotide sequence: TGTGCCAGCAGTTCCTACCCTAGCGGGAGTCGCGTTGAGCAGTTCTTC.

This clone occurred a few times. The rearrangement uses TRBV9 and TRBJ1-2; the D is unclear. There are 13 residues in the CDR3. The germline V gene encodes CDR1 SGDLS and CDR2 YYNGEE. The V gene lost 4 bases and the J gene lost 3 bases, with 10 bases spanning the gap. The CDR3 protein is CASSKDGYYGYTF. Here the CDR3 DNA reads TGTGCCAGCAGCAAAGACGGGTACTATGGCTACACCTTC.

The rearrangement uses TRBV7-8 and TRBJ2-7; D gene ambiguous. V lost 6 bases, J lost 2 bases, and 14 bases lay in between. Looked up from germline, CDR1 is SGHVS and CDR2 is FQNEAQ. The CDR3 has 14 amino acids. The CDR3 reads CASSSDVSAYEQYF. The CDR3 DNA reads as TGTGCCAGCAGTTCAGATGTCTCGGCCTACGAGCAGTACTTC. Together with reference TRBV7-8 and TRBJ2-7, the CDR3 gives the full variable domain: GAGVSQSPRYKVAKRGQDVALRCDPISGHVSLFWYQQALGQGPEFLTYFQNEAQLDKSGLPSDRFFAERPEGSVSTLKIQRTQQEDSAVYLCASSSDVSAYEQYFGPGTRLTVT.

The chain employs TRBV4-3 and TRBJ2-1, with D uncertain. The V gene's germline CDR1 is LGHNA and CDR2 YSLEER. The CDR3 runs 17 residues. The germline V and J ends were trimmed by 0 bases and 0 bases, with 12 bases remaining between them. The CDR3 DNA reads as TGCGCCAGCAGCCAAGATATCCAAGGGCACTCCTACAATGAGCAGTTCTTC. Translating it yields CASSQDIQGHSYNEQFF.

The chain joins TRBV2 to TRBJ1-5, with D possibly TRBD1 on 5 matching bases. The V end was cut by 4 bases, the J end by 5 bases, with 18 bases between. This CDR3 is 16 amino acids long. Germline V gene data show CDR1 as SNHLY and CDR2 as FYNNEI. The CDR3 protein is CASSGPWQLQDQPQHF. CDR3 in DNA: TGTGCCAGCAGTGGTCCGTGGCAGTTACAGGATCAGCCCCAGCATTTT.

The genes are TRBV28 and TRBJ2-3; D not resolved. The CDR3 spans 14 residues. CDR1 and CDR2 (germline): MDHEN, SYDVKM. Trimming took off 3 bases at V and 2 bases at J, with 9 bases between the two ends. CDR3 nucleotide sequence: TGTGCCAGCAGTTTTACTTCACTCACAGATACGCAGTATTTT. Its translation: CASSFTSLTDTQYF.

V is TRBV19 and J is TRBJ2-3; D may be TRBD2 (5 bases). V was shortened by 6 bases and J by 2 bases, with 15 bases between the two germline ends. In germline, CDR1 is LNHDA, CDR2 SQIVND (reference sequence). This CDR3 comprises 15 residues. The CDR3 nucleotides are TGTGCCAGTAGAGCGGTGCCGAATCCCACAGATACGCAGTATTTT. This codes for CASRAVPNPTDTQYF.

This chain uses TRBV23-1 with TRBJ1-1; 7 bases map to TRBD1. TRBV23-1 is an ORF for which the function is uncertain. This CDR3 is 14 amino acids long. Trimming removed 2 bases from V and 4 bases from J; junction bases left unmatched: 4. CDR3 sequence reads: CASSQGQETTEAFF. In DNA, the CDR3 is TGCGCCAGCAGTCAAGGACAGGAGACCACTGAAGCTTTCTTT.

The chain couples TRBV28 to TRBJ2-7; TRBD1 matches 9 bases. The CDR3 runs 15 residues. Germline lookup yields CDR1 MDHEN and CDR2 SYDVKM. Trimming took 2 bases from V and 3 from J; bases not matched to a gene: 5. In DNA form, the CDR3 reads TGTGCCAGCAGTTTAAGGACAGGGGCGGACTACGAGCAGTACTTC. Translation: CASSLRTGADYEQYF.

The rearrangement links TRBV7-8 to TRBJ2-7; a possible D gene is TRBD1 (5 bases). Germline V gene lookup returns CDR1 SGHVS and CDR2 FQNEAQ. V was trimmed by 5 bases and J by 5 bases, leaving 19 bases between them. The CDR3 runs 15 residues. The CDR3 DNA is TGTGCCAGCAGCCCCAGACGAACAGGTCTGGACGAGCAGTACTTC. Its translation: CASSPRRTGLDEQYF.

V gene TRBV27 combines with J gene TRBJ1-5; 7 nucleotides match TRBD1. Unmatched junction bases numbered 3, after V lost 2 bases and J lost 2 bases. Per the germline V gene, CDR1 is MNHEY and CDR2 is SMNVEV (reference sequence). The CDR3 runs to 15 residues. The DNA for the CDR3 is TGTGCCAGCAGTTTAGTCGGGACAGGCAATCAGCCCCAGCATTTT. Amino acid sequence: CASSLVGTGNQPQHF.

The chain combines TRBV7-9 with TRBJ2-1, with D uncertain. This CDR3 spans 15 amino acids. Germline loops: CDR1 SEHNR, CDR2 FQNEAQ (reference sequence). V lost 5 bases to trimming and J lost 0 bases, with 11 bases between them. The CDR3 DNA reads TGTGCCAGCAGCCCGACCCTGAGCTCCTACAATGAGCAGTTCTTC. It codes for CASSPTLSSYNEQFF.

The V call is TRBV5-1, the J call TRBJ2-5; D gene uncertain. Germline V gives CDR1 SGHRS, CDR2 YFSETQ. The CDR3 is 17 residues long. V was trimmed by 0 bases and J by 1 base, leaving 16 bases between them. The CDR3 DNA is TGCGCCAGCAGCTTGGGCCAAGGAATCCTTGTCCAAGAGACCCAGTACTTC. Residues: CASSLGQGILVQETQYF. The whole variable domain, filled in from reference TRBV5-1 and TRBJ2-5, reads KAGVTQTPRYLIKTRGQQVTLSCSPISGHRSVSWYQQTPGQGLQFLFEYFSETQRNKGNFPGRFSGRQFSNSRSEMNVSTLELGDSALYLCASSLGQGILVQETQYFGPGTRLLVL.